The 20 T cell receptor beta chains given below trace back to one sample, sequenced in a study of CD8 T cells in Susac syndrome. It was with random hexamers that 0.5 to 1 ug RNA was reverse transcribed. TCRdb itself ran the immunoSEQ multiplex PCR reads through MiXCR, one entry per CDR3 protein. The data hold 160,000 or so distinct CDR3 sequences, with 85% to 95% observed a single time. The sample comprised CD4+ T cells from PBMCs. The receptors shown here come from a human donor with Susac syndrome.

The gene calls are TRBV5-6 and TRBJ2-5; D may match TRBD1 or TRBD2 (5 bases each). The CDR3 consists of 14 residues. CDR1 and CDR2 from the germline V gene are SGHDT and YYEEEE. Trimming left V 5 bases short and J 3 bases short, with 14 bases between. The CDR3 sequence: CASSSEGREETQYF. The CDR3 coding sequence is TGTGCCAGCAGTTCAGAGGGGCGAGAAGAGACCCAGTACTTC.

The chain recombines TRBV5-1 with TRBJ2-5; TRBD2 agrees at 8 bases. This CDR3 is 15 amino acids long. Trimming at V came to 4 bases and at J to 1 base, leaving 6 bases not matched to a gene. The germline CDR1 and CDR2 sequences are SGHRS and YFSETQ. This CDR3 reads CASSVGGGSQETQYF. CDR3 nucleotide sequence: TGCGCCAGCAGCGTCGGCGGGGGGTCCCAAGAGACCCAGTACTTC.

This rearrangement joins TRBV6-2 or TRBV6-3 to TRBJ2-3; D is uncertain. CDR1 and CDR2 (germline): MNHEY, SVGEGT. The length of the CDR3 is 14 residues. Between the trimmed V and J ends, which lost 1 base and 2 bases, there was a span of 7 bases. CDR3 sequence reads: CASSYFSNTDTQYF. As DNA, the CDR3 is TGTGCCAGCAGTTACTTCTCTAACACAGATACGCAGTATTTT.

The chain is built from TRBV27 and TRBJ2-7; 8 nucleotides agree with TRBD2. The germline V gene has CDR1 MNHEY and CDR2 SMNVEV (reference sequence). J was trimmed by 3 bases and V by 8 bases; bases with no gene match: 6. The CDR3 contains 13 residues. The DNA of the CDR3 is TGTGCCAGCCGGGGCGGGGGGATCTACGAGCAGTACTTC. It is translated as CASRGGGIYEQYF.

This clonotype was found once. This chain joins TRBV4-2 and TRBJ2-5; 7 bases line up with TRBD2. With 2 bases clipped from V and 5 bases from J, the junction kept 2 bases outside the gene matches. The CDR3 covers 13 residues. Germline CDR1 and CDR2: LGHNA and YNFKEQ. DNA of the CDR3: TGTGCCAGCAGCCAACGGCGGGAGGAGACCCAGTACTTC. Translated: CASSQRREETQYF.

The V gene is TRBV18, the J gene TRBJ2-5; D remains ambiguous. The V end was cut by 8 bases, the J end by 5 bases, with 18 bases between. The CDR3 is 14 residues long. From germline, CDR1 is KGHSH and CDR2 LQKENI. The CDR3 region has the DNA TGTGCCAGCACCCCATCACGTATCACGGAGACCCAGTACTTC. This translates into CASTPSRITETQYF.

The V gene is TRBV6-2 or TRBV6-3, the J gene TRBJ2-5; the match to TRBD2 covers 11 bases. The length of the CDR3 is 15 residues. Germline V gene lookup returns CDR1 MNHEY and CDR2 SVGEGT. The trim removed 2 bases at V and 4 bases at J, leaving 3 bases unmatched. CDR3 nucleotide sequence: TGTGCCAGCAGTTACCCCACTAGCGGGGGAGAGACCCAGTACTTC. Encoded protein: CASSYPTSGGETQYF.

The CDR3 spells CATSDRGQGRDTQYF. For the CDR3, the DNA is TGTGCCACCAGTGACCGGGGACAGGGAAGAGATACGCAGTATTTT. V gene TRBV24-1 combines with J gene TRBJ2-3; 9 bases are a match to TRBD1. V gave up 4 bases and J gave up 5 bases; unmatched junction bases: 6. Per germline, CDR1 KGHDR and CDR2 SFDVKD. CDR3 size: 15 residues.

The chain joins TRBV12-3 or TRBV12-4 to TRBJ2-6; D gene ambiguous. Trimming removed 2 bases at V and 0 bases at J, with 5 bases between. This CDR3 has 15 amino acids. CDR3 in DNA: TGTGCCAGCAGTTTACATGTCTCTGGGGCCAACGTCCTGACTTTC. It specifies CASSLHVSGANVLTF.

This sequence joins TRBV9 and TRBJ2-4; D might be TRBD1 or TRBD2, each matching 6 bases. Trimming removed 0 bases from V and 9 bases from J, with 13 bases in between. Germline CDR1 and CDR2: SGDLS and YYNGEE. The CDR3 loop spans 14 amino acids. This chain's CDR3 is CASSVEGGSGIQYF. CDR3 in DNA: TGTGCCAGCAGCGTAGAAGGGGGGTCAGGCATTCAGTACTTC.

The chain recombines TRBV5-4 with TRBJ1-2, with a weak D call TRBD1 (6 bases). CDR3 length: 14 amino acids. V lost 5 bases to trimming and J lost 3 bases, with 14 bases between them. Germline CDR1 SGHNT, CDR2 YYREEE (reference sequence). The chain's CDR3 is CASSPGGADYGYTF. The CDR3 DNA follows: TGTGCCAGCAGTCCCGGGGGGGCGGACTATGGCTACACCTTC.

The chain recombines TRBV21-1 with TRBJ2-5; the table's D gene call, TRBD1, was not cross checked with the DNA. TRBV21-1 is listed as a pseudogene. The CDR3 consists of 17 residues. CDR3 in DNA: TGTGCCAGCAGCAAAGGGGACAGGGTTGGGAGGCAAGAGACCCAGTACTTC. Translating gives CASSKGDRVGRQETQYF.

V and J are TRBV28 and TRBJ1-2; 8 bases are shared with TRBD1. Germline V lookup: CDR1 MDHEN, CDR2 SYDVKM. Trimming at V came to 2 bases and at J to 7 bases, leaving 12 bases not matched to a gene. The CDR3 has 16 residues. CDR3 residues: CASSLTPGGLRAGYTF. The DNA of the CDR3 is TGTGCCAGCAGTTTAACCCCAGGGGGCCTCAGGGCTGGCTACACCTTC.

This chain joins TRBV15 and TRBJ2-3; D remains ambiguous. CDR1 and CDR2 from the germline V gene are LNHNV and YYDKDF (reference sequence). Trimming left V 5 bases short and J 14 bases short, with 17 bases between. CDR3 size: 12 residues. The CDR3 spells CATSENPSHRYF. CDR3 bases: TGTGCCACCAGCGAAAATCCCTCGCATCGGTATTTT. The variable domain in full, with the rest retrieved from reference TRBV15 and TRBJ2-3, is DAMVIQNPRYQVTQFGKPVTLSCSQTLNHNVMYWYQQKSSQAPKLLFHYYDKDFNNEADTPDNFQSRRPNTSFCFLDIRSPGLGDTAMYLCATSENPSHRYFGPGTRLTVL.

The V and J genes are TRBV29-1 and TRBJ2-7, with no clear D. CDR3 size: 11 residues. Trimming removed 4 bases at V and 3 bases at J, with 7 bases between. Germline lookup yields CDR1 SQVTM and CDR2 ANQGSEA. CDR3 amino acids: CSVGHLYEQYF. In DNA, the CDR3 is TGCAGCGTTGGACACCTCTACGAGCAGTACTTC.

The gene calls are TRBV11-2 and TRBJ2-1; D not certain. The V gene's germline CDR1 is SGHAT and CDR2 FQNNGV. The CDR3 totals 13 residues. Trimming cost V 7 bases and J 6 bases, with 13 bases left between them. Written as DNA, the CDR3 is TGTGCCAGCACGGACCTCGCCAGCAATGAGCAGTTCTTC. Residues: CASTDLASNEQFF.

About this clonotype itself: Sequence at one end of the junction differs from germline and may be a read error. The chain joins TRBV9 to TRBJ1-1; maybe TRBD1 (6 bases). CDR1 is SGDLS and CDR2 is YYNGEE in the germline V gene. This CDR3 spans 14 amino acids. CDR3 residues: CASSARQANTEAFF. The CDR3 region has the DNA TGTGCCAGCAGCGCCAGACAGGCGAACACTGAAGCCTTCTTT.

The rearrangement uses TRBV6-5 and TRBJ1-1; 9 bases are a match to TRBD1. The V gene's germline CDR1 is MNHEY and CDR2 SVGAGI. V gave up 5 bases and J gave up 0 bases; unmatched junction bases: 4. CDR3 length: 15 residues. The CDR3 DNA reads TGTGCCAGCAGTACTGACAGGGGGATGAACACTGAAGCTTTCTTT. It encodes CASSTDRGMNTEAFF.

This chain links TRBV15 with TRBJ2-5; possibly TRBD1 for D (6 bases). The CDR3 is made up of 15 amino acids. V dropped 0 bases and J dropped 5 bases, with 13 bases sitting between them. CDR1 LNHNV and CDR2 YYDKDF come from the germline V gene (reference sequence). CDR3 in DNA: TGTGCCACCAGCAGAGACGGCAGGGGATGGGAGACCCAGTACTTC. Encoded protein: CATSRDGRGWETQYF.

The chain carries TRBV20-1 and TRBJ2-5; D uncertain. This CDR3 is built from 13 residues. Between the trimmed V and J ends, which lost 6 bases and 7 bases, there was a span of 18 bases. Germline V gene data show CDR1 as DFQATT and CDR2 as SNEGSKA (reference sequence). CDR3 amino acids: CSARHPERGTQYF. The DNA for the CDR3 is TGCAGTGCCCGCCACCCGGAGAGAGGGACCCAGTACTTC.